This record concerns one T cell receptor (beta chain) sequence. Its antigen is not identified. The sample originates from a study of cytomegalovirus exposure and HLA in healthy donors. Study context: Across 300 to 400 genotyped donors, around 80% landed in the Caucasian-associated ancestry cluster.

The CDR3 is made up of 15 amino acids. Per the germline V gene, CDR1 is LGHNA and CDR2 is YSLEER. V was shortened by 0 bases and J by 4 bases, with 12 bases between the two germline ends. Findings and limits, study-wide: Further analysis, carried out later, found HLA-associated TCR beta chains more clonally expanded than equally common other chains. The majority of CMV-associated TCR beta chains were reported as apparently HLA-restricted in a later analysis. Prior analysis indicated that the majority of TCR beta V segments exhibited productivity approximately 87% or approximately 30% of the time.

The study ran its PCR with 60 Vbeta and 13 Jbeta primers. Clones were sequenced by immunoSEQ multiplex PCR, and TCRdb holds only the in-frame ones, with some missing. The sample shows 100,000 to 150,000 clones, roughly 84% of them seen only once. Sequencing was carried out using PBMCs. The V and J genes are TRBV4-3 and TRBJ1-2; weak D call: TRBD1 (6 bases). This receptor was identified in a girl aged 2-9 years in good health and CMV-seronegative. The DNA of the CDR3 is TGCGCCAGCAGCCAAGATCAGGACAGACTCTATGGCTACACCTTC. It yields the protein CASSQDQDRLYGYTF.